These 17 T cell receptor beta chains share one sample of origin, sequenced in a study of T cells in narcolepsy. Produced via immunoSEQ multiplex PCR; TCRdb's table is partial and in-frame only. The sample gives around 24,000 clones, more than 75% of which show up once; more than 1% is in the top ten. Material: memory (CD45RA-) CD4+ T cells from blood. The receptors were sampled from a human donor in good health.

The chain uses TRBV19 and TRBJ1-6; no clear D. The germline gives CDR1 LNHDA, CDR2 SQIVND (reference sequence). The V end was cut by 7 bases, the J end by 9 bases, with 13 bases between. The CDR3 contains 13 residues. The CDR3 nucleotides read TGTGCCAGTACCCCAGTGACTGGTTCACCCCTCCACTTT. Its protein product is CASTPVTGSPLHF. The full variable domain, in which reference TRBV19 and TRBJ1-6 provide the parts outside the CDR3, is DGGITQSPKYLFRKEGQNVTLSCEQNLNHDAMYWYRQDPGQGLRLIYYSQIVNDFQKGDIAEGYSVSREKKESFPLTVTSAQKNPTAFYLCASTPVTGSPLHFGNGTRLTVT.

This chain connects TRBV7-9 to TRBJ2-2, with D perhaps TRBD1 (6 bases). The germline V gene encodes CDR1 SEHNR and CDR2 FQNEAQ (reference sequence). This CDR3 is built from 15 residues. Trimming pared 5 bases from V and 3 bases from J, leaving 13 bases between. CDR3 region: CASSLLAGDTGELFF. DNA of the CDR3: TGTGCCAGCAGCCTTTTGGCAGGGGACACCGGGGAGCTGTTTTTT.

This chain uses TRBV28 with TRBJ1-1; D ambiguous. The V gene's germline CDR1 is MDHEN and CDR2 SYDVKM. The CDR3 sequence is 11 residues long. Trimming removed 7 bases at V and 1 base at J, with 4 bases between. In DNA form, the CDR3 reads TGTGCCAGCATCGCGAACACTGAAGCTTTCTTT. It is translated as CASIANTEAFF.

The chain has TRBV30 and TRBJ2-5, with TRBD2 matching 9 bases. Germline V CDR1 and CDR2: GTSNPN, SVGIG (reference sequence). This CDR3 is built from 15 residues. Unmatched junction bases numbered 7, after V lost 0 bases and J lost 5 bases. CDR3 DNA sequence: TGTGCCTGGAGTGTATTGCGGGGGGGCTCGGAGACCCAGTACTTC. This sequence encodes CAWSVLRGGSETQYF.

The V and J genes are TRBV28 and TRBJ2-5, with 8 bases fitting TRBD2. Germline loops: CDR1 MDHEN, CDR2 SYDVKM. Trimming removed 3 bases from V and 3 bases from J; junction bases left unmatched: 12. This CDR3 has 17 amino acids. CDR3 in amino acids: CASSFLGASGYKETQYF. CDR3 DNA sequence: TGTGCCAGCAGTTTTTTAGGGGCTAGCGGGTATAAAGAGACCCAGTACTTC.

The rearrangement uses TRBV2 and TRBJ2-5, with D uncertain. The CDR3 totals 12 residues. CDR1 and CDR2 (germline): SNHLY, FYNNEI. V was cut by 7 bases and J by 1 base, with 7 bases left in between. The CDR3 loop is CASTLGQETQYF. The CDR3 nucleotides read TGTGCCAGCACCCTCGGCCAAGAGACCCAGTACTTC.

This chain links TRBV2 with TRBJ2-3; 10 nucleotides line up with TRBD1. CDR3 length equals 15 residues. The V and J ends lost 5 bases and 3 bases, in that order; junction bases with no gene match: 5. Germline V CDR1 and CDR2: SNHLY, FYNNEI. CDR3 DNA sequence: TGTGCCAGCAGTCCCGGGACAGGGGTAACAGATACGCAGTATTTT. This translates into CASSPGTGVTDTQYF.

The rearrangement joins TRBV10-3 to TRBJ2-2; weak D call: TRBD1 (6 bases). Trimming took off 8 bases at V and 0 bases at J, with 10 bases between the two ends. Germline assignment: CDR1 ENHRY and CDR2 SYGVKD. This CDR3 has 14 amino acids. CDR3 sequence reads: CAIGGHSNTGELFF. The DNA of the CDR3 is TGTGCCATCGGGGGACATTCGAACACCGGGGAGCTGTTTTTT.

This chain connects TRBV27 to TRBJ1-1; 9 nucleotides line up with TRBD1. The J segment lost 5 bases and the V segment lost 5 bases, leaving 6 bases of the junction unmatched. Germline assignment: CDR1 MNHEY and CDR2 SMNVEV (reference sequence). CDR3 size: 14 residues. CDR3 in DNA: TGTGCCAGCAGTGAGAGGACAGGGGTGACTGAAGCTTTCTTT. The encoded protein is CASSERTGVTEAFF.

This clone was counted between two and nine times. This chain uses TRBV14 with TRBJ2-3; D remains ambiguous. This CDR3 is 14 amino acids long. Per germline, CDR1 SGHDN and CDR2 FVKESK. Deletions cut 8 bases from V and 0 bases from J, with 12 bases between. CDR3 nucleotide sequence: TGTGCCAGCCAAGGTCTCTTCAGCACAGATACGCAGTATTTT. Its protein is CASQGLFSTDTQYF.

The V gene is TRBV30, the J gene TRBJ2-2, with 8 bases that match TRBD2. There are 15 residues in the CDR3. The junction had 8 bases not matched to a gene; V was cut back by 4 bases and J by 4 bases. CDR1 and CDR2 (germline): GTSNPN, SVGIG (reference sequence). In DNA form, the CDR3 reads TGTGCCTGGATAAGTAGCGGGGTCTCCACCGGGGAGCTGTTTTTT. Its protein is CAWISSGVSTGELFF. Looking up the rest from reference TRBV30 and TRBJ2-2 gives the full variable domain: SQTIHQWPATLVQPVGSPLSLECTVEGTSNPNLYWYRQAAGRGLQLLFYSVGIGQISSEVPQNLSASRPQDRQFILSSKKLLLSDSGFYLCAWISSGVSTGELFFGEGSRLTVL.

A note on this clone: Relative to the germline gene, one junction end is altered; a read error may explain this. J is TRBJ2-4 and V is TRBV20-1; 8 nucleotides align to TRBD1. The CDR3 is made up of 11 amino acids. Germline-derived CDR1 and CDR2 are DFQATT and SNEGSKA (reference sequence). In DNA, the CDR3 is TGCAGTGCTAGGCGACAGGGGTCTCAGATTTTC. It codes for CSARRQGSQIF.

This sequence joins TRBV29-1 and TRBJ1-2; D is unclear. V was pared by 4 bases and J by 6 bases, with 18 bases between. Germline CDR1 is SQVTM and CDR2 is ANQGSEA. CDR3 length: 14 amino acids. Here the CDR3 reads CSVAVPREGDGYTF. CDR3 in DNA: TGCAGCGTTGCTGTCCCGAGGGAGGGCGATGGCTACACCTTC.

This CDR3 is CASSDGAGGLYF. The CDR3 DNA reads TGTGCCAGCAGCGACGGAGCGGGAGGACTGTACTTC. This rearrangement joins TRBV6-5 to TRBJ2-5; 9 nucleotides align to TRBD2. CDR1 is MNHEY and CDR2 is SVGAGI in the germline V gene. This CDR3 is 12 amino acids long. V shed 6 bases and J 13 bases; nucleotides not matched to a gene: 9.

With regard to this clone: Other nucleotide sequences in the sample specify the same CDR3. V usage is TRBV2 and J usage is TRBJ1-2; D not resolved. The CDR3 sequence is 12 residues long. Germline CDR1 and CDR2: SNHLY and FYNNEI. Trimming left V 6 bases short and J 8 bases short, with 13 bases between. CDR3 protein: CASSVGLMGYTF. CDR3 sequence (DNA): TGTGCCAGCAGCGTGGGGTTGATGGGCTACACCTTC.

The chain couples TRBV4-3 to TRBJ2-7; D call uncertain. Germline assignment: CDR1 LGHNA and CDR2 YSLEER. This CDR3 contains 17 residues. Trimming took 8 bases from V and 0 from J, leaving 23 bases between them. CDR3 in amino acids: CASSPKDTGPSSYEQYF. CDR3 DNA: TGCGCCAGCTCACCTAAAGATACTGGCCCCAGCTCCTACGAGCAGTACTTC.

The CDR3 region has the DNA TGTGCCTGGAGGGAGGCTGAAGCTTTCTTT. Translating gives CAWREAEAFF. The chain combines TRBV30 with TRBJ1-1; D remains unclear. Germline CDR1 is GTSNPN and CDR2 is SVGIG (reference sequence). With 3 bases removed from V and 6 bases from J, the gap between germline ends came to 5 bases. CDR3 length: 10 residues.